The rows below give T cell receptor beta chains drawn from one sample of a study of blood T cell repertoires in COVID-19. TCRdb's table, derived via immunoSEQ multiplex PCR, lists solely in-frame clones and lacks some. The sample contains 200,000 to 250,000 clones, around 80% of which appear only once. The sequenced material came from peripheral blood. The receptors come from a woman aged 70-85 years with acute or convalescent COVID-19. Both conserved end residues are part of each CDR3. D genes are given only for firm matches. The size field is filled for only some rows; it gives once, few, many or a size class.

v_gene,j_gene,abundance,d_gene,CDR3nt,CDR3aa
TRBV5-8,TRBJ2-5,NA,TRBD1,TGTGCCAGCAGCTTAGACAGGGGTCAAGAGACCCAGTACTTC,CASSLDRGQETQYF
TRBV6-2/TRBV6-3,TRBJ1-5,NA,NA,TGTGCCAGCAGTTACGGAGTTTATAGCAATCAGCCCCAGCATTTT,CASSYGVYSNQPQHF
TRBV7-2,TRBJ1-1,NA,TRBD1,TGTGCCAGCCACCTAAGGACAGGGATGAACACTGAAGCTTTCTTT,CASHLRTGMNTEAFF
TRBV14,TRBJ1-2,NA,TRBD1,TGTGCCAGCAGCCAAGGGACAGGGAACTATGGCTACACCTTC,CASSQGTGNYGYTF
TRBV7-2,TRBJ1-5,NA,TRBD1,TGTGCCAGCAGCCAGGACAGGTCACAGCCCCAGCATTTT,CASSQDRSQPQHF
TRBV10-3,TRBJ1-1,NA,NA,TGTGCCATCAGTGACACACTGAACACTGAAGCTTTCTTT,CAISDTLNTEAFF
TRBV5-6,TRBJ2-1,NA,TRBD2,TGTGCCAGCAGCCGAGGACTAGTTGCCTACAATGAGCAGTTCTTC,CASSRGLVAYNEQFF
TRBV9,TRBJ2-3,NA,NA,TGTGCCAGCAATGAGATTGGGGGGGATACGCAGTATTTT,CASNEIGGDTQYF
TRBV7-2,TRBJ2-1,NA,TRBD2,TGTGCCAGCAGCTTAGGCGGCGGGGGCTCCTACAATGAGCAGTTCTTC,CASSLGGGGSYNEQFF
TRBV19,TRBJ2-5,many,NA,TGTGCCAGTAGTATCAACAGACAGGAGGAGACCCAGTACTTC,CASSINRQEETQYF
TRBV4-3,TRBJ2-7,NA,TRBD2,TGCGCCAGCAGCCAAGGGGTGGGACTAGCGGGGGGCTACGAGCAGTACTTC,CASSQGVGLAGGYEQYF
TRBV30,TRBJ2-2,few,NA,TGTGCCTGGAGTGCCCCTTGGGCCGAAGTGTTTTTT,CAWSAPWAEVFF
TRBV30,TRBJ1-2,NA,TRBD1,TGTGCCTGGAGCACCAAACGGACAGGGGATGGCTACACCTTC,CAWSTKRTGDGYTF
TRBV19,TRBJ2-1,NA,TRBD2,TGTGCCAGTAGTATAGAAAGCGGGGCAGCCTACAATGAGCAGTTCTTC,CASSIESGAAYNEQFF
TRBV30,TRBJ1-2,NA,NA,TGTGCCTGGAGTCTCGGGATCTCCTATGGCTACACCTTC,CAWSLGISYGYTF
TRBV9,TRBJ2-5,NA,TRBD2,TGTGCCAGCAGCGGAAGGACTAGCGGGGGACAAGAGACCCAGTACTTC,CASSGRTSGGQETQYF